This passage covers 9 T cell receptor beta chains from one sample sequenced in a study of T-cell memory formation after mild COVID-19. Each CDR3 protein gets one entry after TCRdb re-called the 5' RACE reads with MiXCR. The sample includes some 350,000 distinct CDR3 sequences, roughly 13% of them seen just once. Material for sequencing was PBMCs or a T cell subset sorted from them (not recorded which). Every receptor here comes from a man aged 18-30 years who had mild COVID-19 (a few samples of this study predate the infection). Cell type and time point are not known.

This clonotype was observed at least ten times. J is TRBJ2-7 and V is TRBV7-3; TRBD2 matches at 7 bases. Germline assignment: CDR1 SGHTA and CDR2 FQGTGA. V was pared by 5 bases and J by 0 bases, with 7 bases of the junction left unmatched. This CDR3 has 15 residues. The CDR3 here is CASSPGSGGSYEQYF. The CDR3 bases are TGTGCCAGCAGCCCAGGTTCGGGGGGCTCCTACGAGCAGTACTTC.

This clonotype was found a few times. This chain joins TRBV29-1 and TRBJ1-1, with D unclear. The CDR3 length is 14 residues. Germline CDR1 and CDR2: SQVTM and ANQGSEA. With 1 base removed from V and 10 bases from J, the gap between germline ends came to 19 bases. The CDR3 protein is CSVEATGVFVGAFF. The CDR3 DNA reads TGCAGCGTTGAAGCCACGGGAGTCTTTGTCGGAGCTTTCTTT.

V and J are TRBV11-2 and TRBJ2-2; 10 bases align to TRBD1. Looked up from germline, CDR1 is SGHAT and CDR2 is FQNNGV. Trimming removed 5 bases from V and 6 bases from J; junction bases left unmatched: 3. This CDR3 is built from 14 residues. CDR3 sequence: CASSSGTGAGELFF. The CDR3 bases are TGTGCCAGCAGCAGCGGGACAGGGGCCGGGGAGCTGTTTTTT.

This clonotype turned up a few times. This chain joins TRBV7-3 and TRBJ2-5; the D is unclear. CDR1 is SGHTA, CDR2 FQGTGA, per germline. The CDR3 is made up of 15 amino acids. The V gene lost 5 bases and the J gene lost 4 bases, with 17 bases spanning the gap. In nucleotides, the CDR3 is TGTGCCAGCAGCGCCAACTTGGAGCGAGGAGAGACCCAGTACTTC. Residues: CASSANLERGETQYF. The whole variable domain, filled in from reference TRBV7-3 and TRBJ2-5, reads GAGVSQTPSNKVTEKGKYVELRCDPISGHTALYWYRQSLGQGPEFLIYFQGTGAADDSGLPNDRFFAVRPEGSVSTLKIQRTERGDSAVYLCASSANLERGETQYFGPGTRLLVL.

This clonotype was found many times. This sequence joins TRBV7-9 and TRBJ2-5, with D maybe TRBD2 (6 bases). Germline CDR1 is SEHNR and CDR2 is FQNEAQ (reference sequence). The CDR3 loop spans 15 amino acids. V dropped 9 bases and J dropped 0 bases, with 17 bases sitting between them. The CDR3 protein is CASRAGRGNQETQYF. The DNA of the CDR3 is TGTGCCAGTCGGGCGGGACGGGGAAACCAAGAGACCCAGTACTTC.

The gene calls are TRBV9 and TRBJ1-4, with TRBD1 as a possible D gene (6 bases). V gave up 2 bases and J gave up 3 bases, with 14 bases separating them. Per germline, CDR1 SGDLS and CDR2 YYNGEE. The CDR3 has 16 residues. In DNA form, the CDR3 reads TGTGCCAGCAGCGTCGAAGGGGGTGCATCTAATGAAAAACTGTTTTTT. This sequence encodes CASSVEGGASNEKLFF.

The chain couples TRBV20-1 to TRBJ2-7; 9 bases align to TRBD1. There are 13 residues in the CDR3. Germline V CDR1 and CDR2: DFQATT, SNEGSKA (reference sequence). Losses at the gene ends were 5 bases for V and 2 bases for J; bases not matched to a gene: 4. The CDR3: CSACRDRAYEQYF. For the CDR3, the DNA is TGCAGTGCTTGCCGGGACAGGGCCTACGAGCAGTACTTC.

This clonotype has a handful of counts. This rearrangement joins TRBV7-2 to TRBJ1-1; 7 bases line up with TRBD1. The V gene end was trimmed by 2 bases and the J gene end by 9 bases; junction bases not matched to a gene: 6. Per germline, CDR1 SGHTA and CDR2 FQGNSA. The CDR3 is 13 residues long. CDR3 loop: CASSLSRDRKAFF. In DNA form, the CDR3 reads TGTGCCAGCAGCTTATCCCGGGACAGAAAAGCTTTCTTT.

Only one count was recorded for this clonotype. V and J are TRBV6-5 and TRBJ2-7; 9 bases map to TRBD1. Trimming took 6 bases from V and 2 from J; bases not matched to a gene: 8. CDR3 length: 15 residues. Germline V gene data show CDR1 as MNHEY and CDR2 as SVGAGI. The CDR3 bases are TGTGCCAGCAGCCTGGACAGGGGTGAGCCCTACGAGCAGTACTTC. The encoded protein is CASSLDRGEPYEQYF.